This TCR beta chain originates from a study of T cells in Graves' hyperthyroidism and ophthalmopathy (dated by TCRdb to about 2019). For the wider study: Peripheral blood samples were taken at initial diagnosis, before any treatment was given. TCR V-J signatures able to tell the groups apart were searched for in a discovery cohort of 100 patients, of whom 40 to 45 had Graves' ophthalmopathy and 55 to 65 had stable Graves' hyperthyroidism. An independent validation cohort of fewer than 20 hyperthyroidism patients and about 16 patients who later progressed to ophthalmopathy tested prospective prediction of ophthalmopathy. The roughly 100 discovery patients were randomly split 7:3 into training and test sets. In addition, the study compared T-cell repertoires in thyroid tissue and in blood from six Graves' hyperthyroidism patients. Following sampling, methimazole starting at 30 mg daily was given to hyperthyroidism patients, and high-dose intravenous methylprednisolone was given to ophthalmopathy patients. TCR Vbeta CDR3 sequencing of 120 to 150 peripheral blood samples (approximately 44 ophthalmopathy, 75 hyperthyroidism and approximately 17 progressor patients) is reported in the paper. What the authors observed across the whole study: In validation, the model predicted progression to ophthalmopathy with 60% to 71% sensitivity and over 72% specificity, a median of roughly seven months before onset. Most expanded thyroid clonotypes (frequency above 0.001) were also found in blood, which suggests that blood repertoires may mirror thyroid immune responses. A model built on a 13 V-J signature distinguished ophthalmopathy from stable hyperthyroidism, reaching 85% to 90% sensitivity and 81.08% specificity in cross-validation and 80%/75% in testing. Sample size was not statistically predetermined, and investigators were not blinded to group allocation.

Graves' hyperthyroidism was defined as stable when no progression to ophthalmopathy occurred over 18 months of follow-up. Hyperthyroidism patients were newly diagnosed, with disease duration under 2 months, and aged 18 to 65 years. Any patient with an uncontrolled infection, another autoimmune disease, pregnancy or lactation was excluded. Diagnoses relied on clinical symptoms, serum thyroxine and TRAb, thyroid ultrasound and orbital computed tomography. PBMCs were separated from approximately 9.9 ml of fresh peripheral blood using Ficoll-Paque density gradient centrifugation. Trizol reagent was used to extract total RNA, and RNA quality was then checked on an Agilent 2100 Bioanalyzer. Between the V and J ends, shortened by 0 bases and 5 bases respectively, the junction contains 14 bases. The CDR3, from cysteine to phenylalanine, totals 15 residues. CDR3 DNA only is kept here, 45 bases in frame from base 1. Sequences SGDLS (CDR1) and YYNGEE (CDR2) are obtained from the germline V gene.

This clonotype came up a few times. The specificity of this receptor is unknown. No much larger clone is present one base from it, and per-base qualities are unavailable. TCR beta CDR3 regions were amplified from RNA transcripts. The first round of RT-PCR for the TCR CDR3 was performed with the HTBI primer set and the Qiagen OneStep RT-PCR kit. Libraries were constructed in a second round of multiplex PCR, after which size selection and purification were performed. Sequencing of the libraries was done on an Illumina HiSeq2000 using paired-end 100 bp reads. Regarding the original processing steps: SOAPnuke was used to process the raw data, removing reads that contained adapters or uncalled bases, had a mean Phred below 15, or lacked an exact match to the constant primer or identifier. High-quality paired reads were merged with COPE v1.2.5, and unique nucleotide sequences were defined as clonotypes. Clonotypes were aligned to IMGT TRBV, TRBD and TRBJ reference segments using MiTCR v1.1. Only V-J combinations with frequency above 0.0001, covering 99% to 99.2% of repertoires, were analysed. A TCS score was defined as the ratio of F50 (clonal expansion) to E x V (chaos), with BLOSUM62-based TCRdist applied between CDR3 peptides within each V-J. Welch's t-statistics and random forest reduced roughly 540 V-J features to 10 to 15, which were used in a naive Bayes classifier (R e1071). Using fastp trimming at Q25 and MiXCR clonotype assembly, TCRdb reanalyzed the public sequencing data and kept in-frame beta chains. Rows with one shared CDR3 protein collapse into an entry with the most common genes and DNA. TCRdb's processing, not the study's, gives the V and J calls here. In this sample the table shows approximately 590,000 distinct CDR3 sequences, less than 20% of which occur a single time. 7.3% of the sample lies in the top ten.

Sequences were obtained from blood. The chain joins TRBV9 to TRBJ1-1; 5 matching bases give a weak D call of TRBD1. The TCR sequence derives from a woman aged 25 to 39 with Graves' hyperthyroidism. The DNA is as follows: TGTGCCAGCAGCGTAGATTCAGGGAGGAAGACTGAAGCTTTCTTT. The translation is CASSVDSGRKTEAFF.